This TCR beta chain was profiled in a study of blood T cell repertoires in COVID-19. Sequencing was performed with immunoSEQ multiplex PCR; in TCRdb, only in-frame clones are kept and a portion is missing. This sample has around 100,000 clones, with approximately 90% found just once. V was pared by 7 bases and J by 0 bases, with 1 base of the junction left unmatched. Germline assignment: CDR1 MDHEN and CDR2 SYDVKM. The CDR3 has 14 amino acids. This chain links TRBV28 with TRBJ2-1; 9 bases agree with TRBD2. The clonotype was recovered from a man between 60 and 75 years old with acute or convalescent COVID-19. Sequencing was performed on peripheral blood. The CDR3 DNA reads TGTGCCAGCATTAGCGGGAGCTCCTACAATGAGCAGTTCTTC. Translation gives CASISGSSYNEQFF.